Described below is a single T cell receptor (beta chain) sequence and its context. What it binds is unknown. The source of the sample is a study of beta chain features in type 1 diabetes. Germline V gene sequence: CDR1 SGHRS, CDR2 YFSETQ. The CDR3 contains 17 residues. V trimming: 3 bases; J trimming: 4 bases; junction bases outside the gene matches: 9. Study results and limitations: A cDNA-based sequencing approach could over-represent cells with high TCR expression. Within each of all four CD4+ subsets, Type 1 diabetes patients had TCRB CDR3s that were moderately but significantly shorter. Within the patient group, naive, central memory and Treg TCRB repertoires appeared more similar to each other than within healthy donors.

Expressed TCRB transcripts were sequenced, since all the RNA that had been isolated was reverse transcribed. Here immunoSEQ multiplex PCR was the method, and the copy in TCRdb shows in-frame clones only, minus some. The sample has fewer than 250,000 clones; over 9.5% are singletons. Sequencing was carried out using naive CD4+ T cells from blood. This clonotype originated in a woman younger than 35 in good health. V is TRBV5-1 and J is TRBJ2-1; 11 bases are shared with TRBD2. The CDR3 DNA reads as TGCGCCAGCAGCTGGGACAGACTAGCGGGATATTACAATGAGCAGTTCTTC. Translated, it gives CASSWDRLAGYYNEQFF.